One sample yielded the 27 T cell receptor beta chains listed below, sequenced in a study of blood T cell repertoires in COVID-19. Clones were sequenced by immunoSEQ multiplex PCR, and TCRdb holds only the in-frame ones, with some missing. This sample has 200,000 to 250,000 clones, with just under 90% found just once. The material sequenced was PBMCs or T cells enriched from blood (not recorded which). The receptor set was obtained from a man between 50 and 59 years old who had been exposed to COVID-19.

V gene TRBV7-8 combines with J gene TRBJ2-1; 7 bases map to TRBD2. Germline CDR1 and CDR2: SGHVS and FQNEAQ. There are 14 residues in the CDR3. With 2 bases clipped from V and 6 bases from J, the junction kept 4 bases outside the gene matches. The CDR3 region has the DNA TGTGCCAGCAGCTTAAGTACTAGCGCCAATGAGCAGTTCTTC. Protein: CASSLSTSANEQFF.

V and J are TRBV5-1 and TRBJ2-1, with D perhaps TRBD1 (8 bases). The V end was cut by 4 bases, the J end by 1 base, with 15 bases between. This CDR3 has 16 amino acids. Per the germline V gene, CDR1 is SGHRS and CDR2 is YFSETQ. The CDR3 spells CASSLQGGRSYNEQFF. Here the CDR3 DNA reads TGCGCCAGCAGCCTACAGGGGGGGAGATCCTACAATGAGCAGTTCTTC. Looking up the rest from reference TRBV5-1 and TRBJ2-1 gives the full variable domain: KAGVTQTPRYLIKTRGQQVTLSCSPISGHRSVSWYQQTPGQGLQFLFEYFSETQRNKGNFPGRFSGRQFSNSRSEMNVSTLELGDSALYLCASSLQGGRSYNEQFFGPGTRLTVL.

The gene calls are TRBV5-1 and TRBJ2-3, with D possibly being TRBD2 (6 bases). Looked up from germline, CDR1 is SGHRS and CDR2 is YFSETQ. Trimming removed 8 bases from V and 1 base from J, with 14 bases in between. CDR3 length equals 14 residues. CDR3 sequence (DNA): TGCGCCAGTTATCCTAGCGATCGCACAGATACGCAGTATTTT. It is translated as CASYPSDRTDTQYF.

The rearrangement joins TRBV18 to TRBJ1-2; no clear D. The V and J ends lost 2 bases and 0 bases respectively, with 7 bases between them. CDR1 is KGHSH, CDR2 LQKENI, per germline. CDR3 length equals 14 residues. The CDR3 here is CASSPGATNYGYTF. The CDR3 DNA reads TGTGCCAGCTCACCAGGAGCAACTAACTATGGCTACACCTTC.

J is TRBJ1-4 and V is TRBV5-1; 12 positions match TRBD1. The junction had 13 bases not matched to a gene; V was cut back by 4 bases and J by 6 bases. CDR1 is SGHRS, CDR2 YFSETQ, per germline. There are 18 residues in the CDR3. CDR3: CASSPTPGQGARYEKLFF. For the CDR3, the DNA is TGCGCCAGCAGCCCCACTCCGGGACAGGGGGCGCGGTATGAAAAACTGTTTTTT.

The gene calls are TRBV7-3 and TRBJ1-2, with D uncertain. CDR1 is SGHTA and CDR2 is FQGTGA in the germline V gene. CDR3 length: 15 residues. V was trimmed by 5 bases and J by 6 bases, leaving 19 bases between them. The CDR3, as DNA: TGTGCCAGCAGCACAATACCCGGGCTGCGGGATGGCTACACCTTC. Translated: CASSTIPGLRDGYTF.

This chain connects TRBV3-1 (or the pseudogene TRBV3-2) to TRBJ2-7; 8 positions agree with TRBD1. Unmatched junction bases numbered 7, after V lost 3 bases and J lost 0 bases. The CDR3 loop spans 16 amino acids. The germline V gene encodes CDR1 LGHDT and CDR2 YNNKEL (reference sequence). CDR3 in amino acids: CASSQLGQGSSYEQYF. The CDR3 DNA reads as TGTGCCAGCAGCCAGCTAGGACAGGGAAGCTCCTACGAGCAGTACTTC.

CDR3 DNA sequence: TGTGCCAGCACAGACAGTCACACTGAAGCTTTCTTT. Protein: CASTDSHTEAFF. This chain links TRBV18 with TRBJ1-1, with TRBD1 as a possible D gene (5 bases). Germline V gene data show CDR1 as KGHSH and CDR2 as LQKENI. The CDR3 runs to 12 residues. Trimming pared 8 bases from V and 3 bases from J, leaving 10 bases between.

The rearrangement links TRBV6-1 to TRBJ1-1; no clear D. The CDR3 totals 13 residues. Per germline, CDR1 MNHNS and CDR2 SASEGT. With 2 bases removed from V and 1 base from J, the gap between germline ends came to 5 bases. The CDR3 nucleotides read TGTGCCAGCAGTGAAACCGGGAACACTGAAGCTTTCTTT. It specifies CASSETGNTEAFF.

This clone appeared once. This chain connects TRBV10-3 to TRBJ2-1; 10 bases map to TRBD2. Germline CDR1 and CDR2: ENHRY and SYGVKD. The trim removed 0 bases at V and 4 bases at J, leaving 6 bases unmatched. The CDR3 totals 17 residues. The CDR3 DNA reads as TGTGCCATCAGTGAGTCGACTAGCGGGCGTCTATACAATGAGCAGTTCTTC. This translates into CAISESTSGRLYNEQFF.

The gene calls are TRBV30 and TRBJ1-5; 9 bases match TRBD1. The CDR3 length is 13 residues. Germline values: CDR1 GTSNPN, CDR2 SVGIG (reference sequence). The junction had 1 base not matched to a gene; V was cut back by 0 bases and J by 7 bases. The CDR3 DNA follows: TGTGCCTGGAGTGTAACAGGGGGCCAGCCCCAGCATTTT. Its translation is CAWSVTGGQPQHF.

The V and J genes are TRBV10-2 and TRBJ1-2; 9 bases line up with TRBD1. The trim removed 8 bases at V and 4 bases at J, leaving 11 bases unmatched. CDR1 and CDR2 (germline): WSHSY, SAAADI. There are 15 residues in the CDR3. The CDR3, as DNA: TGCGCCAGCTCCACCGGGACAGGGTCGGTCTATGGCTACACCTTC. Translating gives CASSTGTGSVYGYTF.

This chain connects TRBV12-5 to TRBJ1-2; 9 bases map to TRBD1. Germline V gene data show CDR1 as LGHNT and CDR2 as FRNRAP. The CDR3 spans 14 residues. V shed 3 bases and J 5 bases; nucleotides not matched to a gene: 4. CDR3 region: CASGFSGTGYGYTF. CDR3 bases: TGTGCTAGTGGTTTTTCCGGGACAGGGTATGGCTACACCTTC. Variable domain in full (rest from reference TRBV12-5 and TRBJ1-2): DARVTQTPRHKVTEMGQEVTMRCQPILGHNTVFWYRQTMMQGLELLAYFRNRAPLDDSGMPKDRFSAEMPDATLATLKIQPSEPRDSAVYFCASGFSGTGYGYTFGSGTRLTVV.

The chain carries TRBV10-2 and TRBJ2-5, with D tentatively TRBD1 (5 bases). Germline V gene lookup returns CDR1 WSHSY and CDR2 SAAADI. This CDR3 contains 16 residues. The germline V and J ends were trimmed by 1 base and 5 bases, with 17 bases remaining between them. The CDR3 nucleotides read TGCGCCAGCAGTGAGTTCTCGGGCAGGGCCGGGGAGACCCAGTACTTC. It codes for CASSEFSGRAGETQYF.

CDR3 sequence reads: CASRLAGAGNTQYF. The CDR3 nucleotides read TGCGCCAGCCGACTAGCGGGAGCGGGAAATACGCAGTATTTT. The chain is built from TRBV5-1 and TRBJ2-3, with 12 positions matching TRBD2. Unmatched junction bases numbered 7, after V lost 7 bases and J lost 7 bases. In germline, CDR1 is SGHRS, CDR2 YFSETQ. This CDR3 has 14 residues.

The chain employs TRBV3-1 (or the pseudogene TRBV3-2) and TRBJ2-2; D is unclear. The CDR3 has 11 amino acids. Trimming stripped 7 bases from V and 6 bases from J, with 6 bases between. Germline V gene data show CDR1 as LGHDT and CDR2 as YNNKEL (reference sequence). CDR3 region: CASMAAGELFF. The CDR3 DNA sequence: TGTGCCAGCATGGCGGCCGGGGAGCTGTTTTTT.

This chain links TRBV7-8 with TRBJ1-1; 7 bases line up with TRBD1. Germline values: CDR1 SGHVS, CDR2 FQNEAQ. Trimming took 6 bases from V and 7 from J; bases not matched to a gene: 11. There are 14 residues in the CDR3. CDR3 loop: CASSRDSPNGEAFF. The CDR3 bases are TGTGCCAGCAGTCGGGACAGCCCCAACGGTGAAGCTTTCTTT.

The chain uses TRBV21-1 and TRBJ1-1. TRBV21-1 is a pseudogene locus. This CDR3 is 14 amino acids long. The CDR3 loop reads CASSKDSGNTEAFF. CDR3 DNA: TGTGCCAGCAGCAAAGATTCGGGGAACACTGAAGCTTTCTTT.

This chain joins TRBV2 and TRBJ1-1; D perhaps matches TRBD1 (5 bases). Trimming took off 7 bases at V and 1 base at J, with 7 bases between the two ends. CDR1 is SNHLY and CDR2 is FYNNEI in the germline V gene. This CDR3 is 12 amino acids long. The CDR3 DNA follows: TGTGCCAGCATTAGGGGGAACACTGAAGCTTTCTTT. It codes for CASIRGNTEAFF.

The count of this clone is one. The rearrangement uses TRBV30 and TRBJ2-2; TRBD2 matches at 8 bases. J lost 4 bases, V lost 7 bases, and 11 bases had no gene match. Germline V CDR1 and CDR2: GTSNPN, SVGIG (reference sequence). The CDR3 spans 15 residues. In DNA form, the CDR3 reads TGTGCCTCCACAGTCGCGGGAGGTTCCACCGGGGAGCTGTTTTTT. Translation: CASTVAGGSTGELFF.

This rearrangement joins TRBV3-1 (or the pseudogene TRBV3-2) to TRBJ2-1, with 7 bases aligning to TRBD2. The V segment lost 4 bases and the J segment 4 bases; nucleotides outside the gene matches: 7. Germline V gene data show CDR1 as LGHDT and CDR2 as YNNKEL (reference sequence). The length of the CDR3 is 15 residues. CDR3 residues: CASSLRGRSYNEQFF. CDR3 bases: TGTGCCAGCAGCCTGCGGGGGAGATCTTACAATGAGCAGTTCTTC.

This clone has just one count. The V and J genes are TRBV5-8 and TRBJ2-5; possibly TRBD2 for D (5 bases). This CDR3 comprises 14 residues. V gave up 0 bases and J gave up 4 bases, with 10 bases separating them. CDR1 SGHTS and CDR2 YDEGEE come from the germline V gene. The CDR3: CASSLVTEGETQYF. The DNA for the CDR3 is TGTGCCAGCAGCTTGGTAACCGAGGGAGAGACCCAGTACTTC.

This sequence joins TRBV5-1 and TRBJ2-1; weak D call: TRBD2 (6 bases). Germline values: CDR1 SGHRS, CDR2 YFSETQ. Trimming removed 2 bases from V and 4 bases from J, with 13 bases in between. CDR3 length: 15 amino acids. DNA of the CDR3: TGCGCCAGCAGCTTTGGAGCGGGTGATTACAATGAGCAGTTCTTC. Its protein product is CASSFGAGDYNEQFF.

This clone is a singleton in its sample. The J gene is TRBJ1-6, the V gene TRBV28; D unclear. The CDR3 sequence is 17 residues long. Trimming left V 2 bases short and J 6 bases short, with 17 bases between. CDR1 is MDHEN and CDR2 is SYDVKM in the germline V gene. This CDR3 reads CASSLNVGVLSNSPLHF. The DNA of the CDR3 is TGTGCCAGCAGTTTAAACGTCGGGGTACTTTCTAATTCACCCCTCCACTTT.

The chain links TRBV7-2 to TRBJ1-5, with a tentative D call TRBD1 (6 bases). V lost 5 bases, J lost 4 bases, and 15 bases lay in between. The germline CDR1 and CDR2 sequences are SGHTA and FQGNSA. CDR3 size: 15 residues. CDR3 loop: CASSRYRDGNQPQHF. In DNA, the CDR3 is TGTGCCAGCAGCAGATACAGGGATGGGAATCAGCCCCAGCATTTT.

V and J are TRBV5-6 and TRBJ1-6; perhaps TRBD1 as D (5 bases). The CDR3 runs to 15 residues. V lost 2 bases, J lost 10 bases, and 16 bases lay in between. Germline V gene data show CDR1 as SGHDT and CDR2 as YYEEEE. The CDR3, as DNA: TGTGCCAGCAGCTTAATGGGGCTCTCAGGGTCACCCCTCCACTTT. It encodes CASSLMGLSGSPLHF.

This clone has just one count. The rearrangement links TRBV5-5 to TRBJ2-5, with TRBD2 matching over 13 bases. This CDR3 is 16 amino acids long. The V and J ends lost 3 bases and 5 bases, in that order; junction bases with no gene match: 7. Germline loops: CDR1 SGHKS, CDR2 YYEKEE (reference sequence). CDR3 in amino acids: CASSSGTSGVGETQYF. CDR3 DNA: TGTGCCAGCAGCTCCGGGACTAGCGGGGTTGGGGAGACCCAGTACTTC.